This record looks at one T cell receptor beta chain sequence and its context. The antigen is undetermined. Repertoires were generated with immunoSEQ multiplex PCR, while TCRdb's copy carries only in-frame clones and drops some. The sample holds fewer than 95,000 clones, about 95% seen once. The data were taken from a study of graft-versus-host responses after intestinal transplantation. Study overall: Each transplant was multivisceral, liver-intestinal, or isolated intestinal. Every transplant recipient was induced with anti-thymocyte globulin, then maintained on tacrolimus and steroids for about 3 years. Broader study findings: GvH clones occurred in recipient marrow; some first appeared in ileum or blood. Association was observed between peak circulating GvH clone levels and early post-transplant HvG declines.

Trimming took 2 bases from V and 8 from J, leaving 12 bases between them. Germline assignment: CDR1 KGHSH and CDR2 LQKENI. CDR3 length: 13 amino acids. This receptor was taken from a human donor who was the organ donor for an intestinal transplant. The chain joins TRBV18 to TRBJ1-2, with D maybe TRBD1 (5 bases). This sample comprised unstimulated CD4+ T cells sorted from spleen or lymph node cells, obtained before transplant. The CDR3 DNA is TGTGCCAGCTCACCAGGCAGGGAGCGGGGCTACACCTTC. Translated: CASSPGRERGYTF.